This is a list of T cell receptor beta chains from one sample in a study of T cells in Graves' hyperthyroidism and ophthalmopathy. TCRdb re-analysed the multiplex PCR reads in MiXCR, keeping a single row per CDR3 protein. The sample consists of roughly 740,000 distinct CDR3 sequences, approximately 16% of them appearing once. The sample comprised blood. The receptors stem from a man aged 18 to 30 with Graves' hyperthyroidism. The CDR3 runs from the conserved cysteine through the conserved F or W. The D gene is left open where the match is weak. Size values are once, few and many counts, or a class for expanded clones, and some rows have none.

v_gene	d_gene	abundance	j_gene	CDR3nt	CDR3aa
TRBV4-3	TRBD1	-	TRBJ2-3	TGCGCCAGCAGCCGCCGACAGGGGTTTATAGATACGCAGTATTTT	CASSRRQGFIDTQYF
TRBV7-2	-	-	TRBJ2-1	TGTGCCAGCAGCTTAGGTCCGCGATACAATGAGCAGTTCTTC	CASSLGPRYNEQFF
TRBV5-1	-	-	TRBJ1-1	TGCGCCAGCAGCTTGGACTCTTCCTTGGGGACTGAAGCTTTCTTT	CASSLDSSLGTEAFF
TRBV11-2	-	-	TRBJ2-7	TGTGCCAGCAGCTTTTACGGGACGTTGCCTCGGGAGCAGTACTTC	CASSFYGTLPREQYF
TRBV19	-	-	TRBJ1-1	TGTGCCAGTAGTGCCGACAGATGGAACACTGAAGCTTTCTTT	CASSADRWNTEAFF
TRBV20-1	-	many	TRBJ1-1	TGCAGTGCTAGAAGCGTACAGCAGAACACTGAAGCTTTCTTT	CSARSVQQNTEAFF
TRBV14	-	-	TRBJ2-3	TGTGCCAGCAGCCAAGGTTCAGCGGCCGGGTTCTATTTAAGCACAGATACGCAGTATTTT	CASSQGSAAGFYLSTDTQYF
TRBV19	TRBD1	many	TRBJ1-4	TGTGCCAGTGGCGTATCAGGGGGCACTAATGAAAAACTGTTTTTT	CASGVSGGTNEKLFF
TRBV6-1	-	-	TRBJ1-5	TGTGCCAGCACCCCCGGGGGCCTGCAGCCCCAGCATTTT	CASTPGGLQPQHF
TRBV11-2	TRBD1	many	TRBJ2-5	TGTGCCAGCAGCTTCCGGACAGGGGGAAAGACCCAGTACTTC	CASSFRTGGKTQYF
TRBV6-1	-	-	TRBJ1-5	TGTGCCAGCCAACCAGGGCGGTCCGGCAATCAGCCCCAGCATTTT	CASQPGRSGNQPQHF
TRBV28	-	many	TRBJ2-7	TGTGCCAGCAGATCGGGACAAGCCTACGAGCAGTACTTC	CASRSGQAYEQYF
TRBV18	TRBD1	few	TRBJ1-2	TGTGCCAGCTCTCTAAGACAGGGAGGCTATGGCTACACCTTC	CASSLRQGGYGYTF
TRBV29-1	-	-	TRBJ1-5	TGCAGCGTTGGAGGCTCGGCGGATACGCAGCATTTT	CSVGGSADTQHF
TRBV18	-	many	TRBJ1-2	TGTGCCAGCTCACCACGTAATGCCAACTATGGCTACACCTTC	CASSPRNANYGYTF
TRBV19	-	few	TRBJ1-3	TGTGCCAGTAGTACACAAGTTAACTCTGGAAACACCATATATTTT	CASSTQVNSGNTIYF
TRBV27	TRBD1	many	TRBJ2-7	TGTGCCACCGGAACCGGGACAGGATCCTACGAGCAGTACTTC	CATGTGTGSYEQYF
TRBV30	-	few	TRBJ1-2	TGTGCCTGGAGTGCCGGGATCCGGGATGGCTATGGCTACACCTTC	CAWSAGIRDGYGYTF
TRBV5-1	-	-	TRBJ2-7	TGCGCCAGCAGCTTAGAGGACGACTCCTACGAGCAGTACTTC	CASSLEDDSYEQYF
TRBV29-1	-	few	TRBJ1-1	TGCAGCGCCCAACCTCTAGGACGGAGCACTGAAGCTTTCTTT	CSAQPLGRSTEAFF
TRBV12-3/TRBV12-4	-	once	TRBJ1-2	TGTGCCAGCAGTTGGGTGGCTTATGGCTACACCTTC	CASSWVAYGYTF
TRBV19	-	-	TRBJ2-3	TGTGCCAGTAGTATAAAGGTTCGGGGAGATACGCAGTATTTT	CASSIKVRGDTQYF
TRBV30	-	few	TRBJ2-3	TGTGCCTGGAGTGCGGTCTCTAGCACAGATACGCAGTATTTT	CAWSAVSSTDTQYF
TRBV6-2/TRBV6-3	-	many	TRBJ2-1	TGTGCCAGCAGTTACAGGCAAGACTCCTACAATGAGCAGTTCTTC	CASSYRQDSYNEQFF
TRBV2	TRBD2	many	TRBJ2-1	TGTGCCAGCAGTCGGTCGGGGGGTGAGCAGTTCTTC	CASSRSGGEQFF
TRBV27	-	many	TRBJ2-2	TGTGCCAGCAGTAACAGAAACACCGGGGAGCTGTTTTTT	CASSNRNTGELFF
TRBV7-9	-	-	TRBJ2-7	TGTGCTAGCAGCTTAGTGGCGCGGGGACCAAGCTCCTACGAGCAGTACTTC	CASSLVARGPSSYEQYF
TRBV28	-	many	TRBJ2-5	TGTGCCAGCAGCCTTGGGGGGTGGGAGCAAGAGACCCAGTACTTC	CASSLGGWEQETQYF
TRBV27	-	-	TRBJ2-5	TGTGCCAGCAGGGATTGGGAAGGGGAGACCCAGTACTTC	CASRDWEGETQYF
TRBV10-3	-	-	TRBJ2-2	TGTGCCATCAGTGAGCTTTTAACCGGGGAGCTGTTTTTT	CAISELLTGELFF
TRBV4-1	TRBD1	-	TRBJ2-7	TGCGCCAGCAGCCTGACCTGGACAGGGAACGAGCAGTACTTC	CASSLTWTGNEQYF
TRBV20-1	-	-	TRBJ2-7	TGCAGTGCCCGGCCCTCTAGGAACGTATACGAGCAGTACTTC	CSARPSRNVYEQYF
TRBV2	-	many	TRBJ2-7	TGTGCCAGCAGTGAAGGGAGGTACGAGCAGTACTTC	CASSEGRYEQYF
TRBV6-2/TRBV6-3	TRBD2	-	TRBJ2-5	TGTGCCAGCAGTCACGGACTAGCGGCTTCAAAGCGGGAGACCCAGTACTTC	CASSHGLAASKRETQYF
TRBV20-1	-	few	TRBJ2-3	TGCAGTGCTAGACCGGGCAGGGGAGGGTCAGATACGCAGTATTTT	CSARPGRGGSDTQYF
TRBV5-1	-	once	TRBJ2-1	TGCGCCAGCAGCTTGAACCCCGGGGGTAATGAGCAGTTCTTC	CASSLNPGGNEQFF
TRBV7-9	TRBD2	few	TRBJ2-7	TGTGCCACCGAGGGACTAGCGGGCCTAACGGCCTCCTACGAGCAGTACTTC	CATEGLAGLTASYEQYF
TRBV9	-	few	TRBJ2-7	TGTGCCAGCAGCGTAGCCGGAGCGGGCGAGCAGTACTTC	CASSVAGAGEQYF
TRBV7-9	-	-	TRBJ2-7	TGTGCCAGCAGCTTACCCCTAAAGGGAGACAGAAGATGGTCCTACGAGCAGTACTTC	CASSLPLKGDRRWSYEQYF
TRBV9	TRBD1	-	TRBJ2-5	TGTGCCAGCAGCGTAGACAGGGGGAGGGAGACCCAGTACTTC	CASSVDRGRETQYF
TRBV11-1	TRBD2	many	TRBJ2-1	TGTGCCAGCAGCCAACCGGGACTAGCGACCAATGAGCAGTTCTTC	CASSQPGLATNEQFF
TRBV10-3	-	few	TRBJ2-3	TGTGCCATCAGTGAACGGGTTGGACTGGGAAGAGGAGATACGCAGTATTTT	CAISERVGLGRGDTQYF
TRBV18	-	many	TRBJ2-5	TGTGCCAGCTCAGAGGTACGACGAATCCAAGAGACCCAGTACTTC	CASSEVRRIQETQYF
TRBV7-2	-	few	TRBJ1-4	TGTGCCAGCAGCTTAGTTCCCCGGCATAATGAAAAACTGTTTTTT	CASSLVPRHNEKLFF
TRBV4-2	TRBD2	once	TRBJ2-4	TGTGCCAGCAGCCAAGATGGGCGCGGGAGGGCCATGGTAGCCAAAAACATTCAGTACTTC	CASSQDGRGRAMVAKNIQYF